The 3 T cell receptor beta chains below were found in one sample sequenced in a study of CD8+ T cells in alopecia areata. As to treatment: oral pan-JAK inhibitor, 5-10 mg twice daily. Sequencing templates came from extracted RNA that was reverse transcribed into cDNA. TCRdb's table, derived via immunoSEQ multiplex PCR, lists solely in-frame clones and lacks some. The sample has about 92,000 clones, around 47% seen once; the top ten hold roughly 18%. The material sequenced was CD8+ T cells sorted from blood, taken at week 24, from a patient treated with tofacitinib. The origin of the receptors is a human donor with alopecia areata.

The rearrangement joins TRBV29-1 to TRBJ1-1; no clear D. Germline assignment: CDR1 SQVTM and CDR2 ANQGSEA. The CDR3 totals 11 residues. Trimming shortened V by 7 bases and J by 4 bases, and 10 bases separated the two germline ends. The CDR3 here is CSARIVTEAFF. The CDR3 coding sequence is TGCAGCGCTAGAATAGTCACTGAAGCTTTCTTT.

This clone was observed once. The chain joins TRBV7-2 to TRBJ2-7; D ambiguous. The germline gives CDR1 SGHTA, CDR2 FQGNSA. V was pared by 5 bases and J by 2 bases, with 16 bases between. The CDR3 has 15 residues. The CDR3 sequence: CASSPTWARTYEQYF. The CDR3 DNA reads TGTGCCAGCAGCCCAACGTGGGCAAGAACCTACGAGCAGTACTTC.

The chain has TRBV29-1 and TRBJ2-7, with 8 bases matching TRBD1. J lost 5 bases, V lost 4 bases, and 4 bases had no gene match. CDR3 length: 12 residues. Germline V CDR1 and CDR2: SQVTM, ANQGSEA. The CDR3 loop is CSVGQGADEQYF. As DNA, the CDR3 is TGCAGCGTTGGGCAGGGGGCTGACGAGCAGTACTTC.